This TCR beta chain comes out of a study of blood T cell repertoires in COVID-19. Study overall: The origin of the acute and convalescent COVID-19 samples was the United States, Italy and Spain. The cDNA or gDNA used as material had been derived from T cells, B-cell-depleted T cells, or PBMCs.

Per the study methods: Amplification of reference gene primers provided the estimated nucleated cell counts. Generated by immunoSEQ multiplex PCR, the TCRdb table keeps only in-frame clones and is missing some. The V and J calls and clone size were taken over from that table, and D and trimming were inferred from the DNA. The profile covers approximately 61,000 clones, with around 83% appearing a single time and roughly 10% taken by the ten largest. A Seattle source enrolled patients during active infection and followed them longitudinally. V was cut by 2 bases and J by 3 bases, with 11 bases left in between. The CDR3 runs to 14 residues. Germline lookup yields CDR1 SGHTA and CDR2 FQGNSA. This clone was seen more than once but under ten times.

Sequenced input: peripheral blood. This clonotype originated in a man aged 50 to 60 with COVID-19, enrolled during active disease. The rearrangement uses TRBV7-2 and TRBJ2-7; no definite D call. The CDR3 region is CASSLTVVSYEQYF. DNA of the CDR3: TGTGCCAGCAGCTTAACAGTAGTCAGCTACGAGCAGTACTTC.